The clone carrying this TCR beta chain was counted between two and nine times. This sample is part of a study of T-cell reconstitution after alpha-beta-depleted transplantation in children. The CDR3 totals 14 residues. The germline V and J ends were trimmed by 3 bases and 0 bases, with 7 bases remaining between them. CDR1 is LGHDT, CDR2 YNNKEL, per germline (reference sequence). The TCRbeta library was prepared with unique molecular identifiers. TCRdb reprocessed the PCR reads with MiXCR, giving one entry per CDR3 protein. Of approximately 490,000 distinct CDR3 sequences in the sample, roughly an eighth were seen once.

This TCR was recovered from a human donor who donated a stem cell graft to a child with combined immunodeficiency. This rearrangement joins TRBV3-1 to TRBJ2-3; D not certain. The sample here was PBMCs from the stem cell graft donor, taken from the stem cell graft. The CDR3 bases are TGTGCCAGCAGCCAGGGTTCTAGCACAGATACGCAGTATTTT. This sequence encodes CASSQGSSTDTQYF.